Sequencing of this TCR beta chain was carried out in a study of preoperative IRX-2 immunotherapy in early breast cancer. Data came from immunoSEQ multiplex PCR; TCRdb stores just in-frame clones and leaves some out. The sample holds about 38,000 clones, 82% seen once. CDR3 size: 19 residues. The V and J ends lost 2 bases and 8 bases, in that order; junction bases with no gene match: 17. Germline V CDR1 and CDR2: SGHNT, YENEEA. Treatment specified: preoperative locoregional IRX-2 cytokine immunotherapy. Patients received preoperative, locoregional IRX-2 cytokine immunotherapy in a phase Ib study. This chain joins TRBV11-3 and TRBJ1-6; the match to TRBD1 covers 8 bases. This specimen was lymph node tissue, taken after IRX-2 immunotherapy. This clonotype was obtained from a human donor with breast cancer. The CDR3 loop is CASSLRHGQGVGNHSPLHF. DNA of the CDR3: TGTGCCAGCAGCTTACGGCACGGACAGGGAGTTGGTAATCATTCACCCCTCCACTTT.